The source of this T cell receptor (beta chain) is a study of T cell responses to AZD1222 COVID-19 vaccine. The V gene's germline CDR1 is SGHTA and CDR2 FQGNSA. The CDR3 sequence is 15 residues long. Unmatched junction bases numbered 8, after V lost 4 bases and J lost 2 bases. Assay used: immunoSEQ multiplex PCR; TCRdb lists only in-frame clones, some missing. The table has about 130,000 clones, 90% to 95% seen once. Study-wide findings and caveats: Nearly half of the spike-specific TCRs reportedly recognize variant regions that carry no mutations.

In the case of this clone: Its target is not known.

This TCR derives from an adult in good health. V usage is TRBV7-2 and J usage is TRBJ2-7; 7 nucleotides agree with TRBD2. Here the sequenced sample was peripheral blood, taken on day 0 of AZD1222 vaccination. As DNA, the CDR3 is TGTGCCAGCAGCTCGACGAGCGGGGCGCCCTACGAGCAGTACTTC. Protein: CASSSTSGAPYEQYF.